The 10 T cell receptor beta chains presented below share a single source sample, sequenced in a study of T-cell reconstitution after alpha-beta-depleted transplantation in children. Molecular barcoding with unique molecular identifiers was used for the TCRbeta library. In TCRdb, the PCR reads were re-called with MiXCR into one record per CDR3 protein. The sample lists approximately 110,000 distinct CDR3 sequences; more than 20% were seen once. The sample consisted of PBMCs, mostly from graft donor cells, taken 180 days after TCRalphabeta/CD19-depleted stem cell transplant. Receptor source: a male patient between 2 and 15 years old who had a stem cell transplant for chronic granulomatous disease, so the T cells may come from the graft donor.

This clonotype was seen repeatedly, ten times or more. The genes are TRBV4-3 and TRBJ1-3; 8 bases agree with TRBD1. Germline V gene data show CDR1 as LGHNA and CDR2 as YSLEER. This CDR3 spans 16 amino acids. J lost 7 bases, V lost 2 bases, and 10 bases had no gene match. CDR3 nucleotide sequence: TGCGCCAGCAGCCAATCGACAGGGGCGCTTGGCAACACCATATATTTT. Translation: CASSQSTGALGNTIYF.

This chain connects TRBV30 to TRBJ2-4; weak D call: TRBD2 (7 bases). The CDR3 is made up of 20 amino acids. Germline V gives CDR1 GTSNPN, CDR2 SVGIG (reference sequence). V dropped 1 base and J dropped 0 bases, with 25 bases sitting between them. The CDR3, as DNA: TGTGCCTGGAGTGCACCCCGGGGGGCGGGCCCTAACCTAGCCAAAAACATTCAGTACTTC. Its protein product is CAWSAPRGAGPNLAKNIQYF.

V gene TRBV7-8 combines with J gene TRBJ2-5, with D possibly being TRBD1 (5 bases). This CDR3 has 14 residues. Between the trimmed V and J ends, which lost 3 bases and 1 base, there was a span of 9 bases. Germline V gene data show CDR1 as SGHVS and CDR2 as FQNEAQ. The CDR3 bases are TGTGCCAGCAGCTTGCAGGGCCTCCAAGAGACCCAGTACTTC. It specifies CASSLQGLQETQYF.

The chain combines TRBV6-2 or TRBV6-3 with TRBJ1-5, with D possibly matching TRBD1 (6 bases). Trimming removed 7 bases from V and 4 bases from J, with 14 bases in between. The CDR3 loop spans 14 amino acids. Germline V gene lookup returns CDR1 MNHEY and CDR2 SVGEGT. CDR3 protein: CASMVSGANQPQHF. The CDR3 nucleotides are TGTGCCAGCATGGTCTCGGGGGCAAATCAGCCCCAGCATTTT.

This clonotype appeared many times. The chain links TRBV7-6 to TRBJ1-1; D is possibly TRBD1 (6 bases). V was cut by 2 bases and J by 7 bases, with 20 bases left in between. Germline V lookup: CDR1 SGHVS, CDR2 FNYEAQ. CDR3 length: 16 amino acids. The CDR3 nucleotides are TGTGCCAGCAGCTTATTACCGGGGCAGGGGACCCTTGAAGCTTTCTTT. Protein product: CASSLLPGQGTLEAFF.

This clonotype was recorded a few times. The chain is built from TRBV4-1 and TRBJ2-2, with D possibly TRBD1 on 7 matching bases. The CDR3 is 16 residues long. The germline V gene encodes CDR1 MGHRA and CDR2 YSYEKL. Trimming cost V 1 base and J 1 base, with 10 bases left between them. CDR3 bases: TGCGCCAGCAGCCAAGGGCGGGACAGGAACACCGGGGAGCTGTTTTTT. Its protein is CASSQGRDRNTGELFF.

Ten or more counts support this clonotype. The chain has TRBV28 and TRBJ1-2, with D unresolved. V lost 5 bases, J lost 9 bases, and 13 bases lay in between. The CDR3 is made up of 12 amino acids. Germline lookup yields CDR1 MDHEN and CDR2 SYDVKM. In DNA, the CDR3 is TGTGCCAGCAGTCGCTCATTGATCCGCTACACCTTC. Encoded protein: CASSRSLIRYTF.

V is TRBV10-3 and J is TRBJ2-1; no clear D gene. CDR1 is ENHRY, CDR2 SYGVKD, per germline. CDR3 length: 15 amino acids. V lost 3 bases to trimming and J lost 0 bases, with 9 bases between them. The CDR3 region is CAISEGLSSYNEQFF. CDR3 nucleotide sequence: TGTGCCATCAGTGAAGGGCTCAGCTCCTACAATGAGCAGTTCTTC.

This clonotype was seen at least ten times. The V gene is TRBV20-1, the J gene TRBJ2-1; D might be TRBD2 (5 bases). CDR3 length: 15 amino acids. Germline CDR1 is DFQATT and CDR2 is SNEGSKA (reference sequence). Trimming left V 0 bases short and J 8 bases short, with 17 bases between. The DNA of the CDR3 is TGCAGTGCTAGAGATTTTGCGGTGCTCGGGGATGAGCAGTTCTTC. Its protein product is CSARDFAVLGDEQFF.

This chain uses TRBV28 with TRBJ1-1; no clear D. CDR1 is MDHEN and CDR2 is SYDVKM in the germline V gene. Trimming removed 6 bases from V and 3 bases from J, with 11 bases in between. CDR3 size: 13 residues. The chain's CDR3 is CASSPRDYTEAFF. The CDR3 DNA is TGTGCCAGCAGCCCCCGTGATTACACTGAAGCTTTCTTT.